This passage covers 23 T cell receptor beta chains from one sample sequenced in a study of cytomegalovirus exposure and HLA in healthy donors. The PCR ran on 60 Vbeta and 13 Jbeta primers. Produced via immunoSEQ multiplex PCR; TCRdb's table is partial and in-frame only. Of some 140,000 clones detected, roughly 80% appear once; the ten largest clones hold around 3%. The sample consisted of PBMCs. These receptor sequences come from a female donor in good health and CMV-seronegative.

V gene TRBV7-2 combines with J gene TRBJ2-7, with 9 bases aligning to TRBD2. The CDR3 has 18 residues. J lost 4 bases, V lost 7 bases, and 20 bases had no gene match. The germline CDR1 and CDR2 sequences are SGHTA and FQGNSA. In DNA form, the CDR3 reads TGTGCCAGCACGAAAGGGCTAGCGGGGCATACGTTGAATTACGAGCAGTACTTC. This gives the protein CASTKGLAGHTLNYEQYF. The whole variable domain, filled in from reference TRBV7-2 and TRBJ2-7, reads GAGVSQSPSNKVTEKGKDVELRCDPISGHTALYWYRQSLGQGLEFLIYFQGNSAPDKSGLPSDRFSAERTGGSVSTLTIQRTQQEDSAVYLCASTKGLAGHTLNYEQYFGPGTRLTVT.

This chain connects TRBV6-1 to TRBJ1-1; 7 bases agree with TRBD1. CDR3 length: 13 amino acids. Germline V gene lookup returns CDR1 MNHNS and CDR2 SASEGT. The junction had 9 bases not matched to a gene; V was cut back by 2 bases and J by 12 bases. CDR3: CASSERQGRISFF. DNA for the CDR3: TGTGCCAGCAGTGAACGACAGGGCCGGATATCTTTCTTT.

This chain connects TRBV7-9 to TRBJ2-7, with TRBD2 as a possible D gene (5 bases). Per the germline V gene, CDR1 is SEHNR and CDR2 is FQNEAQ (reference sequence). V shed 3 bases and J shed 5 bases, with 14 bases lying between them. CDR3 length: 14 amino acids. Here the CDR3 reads CASSLDGIWDEQYF. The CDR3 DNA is TGTGCCAGCAGCTTGGACGGGATCTGGGACGAGCAGTACTTC.

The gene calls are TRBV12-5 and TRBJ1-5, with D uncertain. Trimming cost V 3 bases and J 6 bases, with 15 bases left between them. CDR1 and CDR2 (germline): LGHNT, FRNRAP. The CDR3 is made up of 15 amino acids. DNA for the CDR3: TGTGCTAGTGGTTTCGGGGTCAAGATGCGTCAGCCCCAGCATTTT. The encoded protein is CASGFGVKMRQPQHF.

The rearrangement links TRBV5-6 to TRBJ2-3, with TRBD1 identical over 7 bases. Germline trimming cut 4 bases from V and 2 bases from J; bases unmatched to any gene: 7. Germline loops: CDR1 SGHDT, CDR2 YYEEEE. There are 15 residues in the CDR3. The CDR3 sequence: CASSGPGQTTDTQYF. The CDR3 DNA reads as TGTGCCAGCAGCGGGCCGGGACAGACCACAGATACGCAGTATTTT. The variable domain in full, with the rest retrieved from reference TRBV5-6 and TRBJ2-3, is DAGVTQSPTHLIKTRGQQVTLRCSPKSGHDTVSWYQQALGQGPQFIFQYYEEEERQRGNFPDRFSGHQFPNYSSELNVNALLLGDSALYLCASSGPGQTTDTQYFGPGTRLTVL.

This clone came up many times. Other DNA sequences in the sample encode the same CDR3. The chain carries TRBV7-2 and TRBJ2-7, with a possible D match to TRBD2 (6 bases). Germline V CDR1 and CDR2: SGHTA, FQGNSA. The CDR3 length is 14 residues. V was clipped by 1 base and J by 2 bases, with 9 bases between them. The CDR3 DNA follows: TGTGCCAGCAGCTTAGGGGGGACTGCCTACGAGCAGTACTTC. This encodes CASSLGGTAYEQYF.

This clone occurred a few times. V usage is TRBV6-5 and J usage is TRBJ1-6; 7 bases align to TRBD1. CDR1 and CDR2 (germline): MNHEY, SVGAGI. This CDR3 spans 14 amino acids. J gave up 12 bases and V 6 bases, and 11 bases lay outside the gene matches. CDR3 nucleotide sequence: TGTGCCAGCAGATCTACAGGGGTTGGGGGACCCCTCCACTTT. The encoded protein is CASRSTGVGGPLHF.

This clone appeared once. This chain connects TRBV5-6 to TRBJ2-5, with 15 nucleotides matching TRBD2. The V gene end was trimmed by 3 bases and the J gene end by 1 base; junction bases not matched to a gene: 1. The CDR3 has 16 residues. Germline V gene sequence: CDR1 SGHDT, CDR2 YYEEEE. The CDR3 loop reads CASSWGLAGGQETQYF. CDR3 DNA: TGTGCCAGCAGCTGGGGACTAGCGGGGGGCCAAGAGACCCAGTACTTC.

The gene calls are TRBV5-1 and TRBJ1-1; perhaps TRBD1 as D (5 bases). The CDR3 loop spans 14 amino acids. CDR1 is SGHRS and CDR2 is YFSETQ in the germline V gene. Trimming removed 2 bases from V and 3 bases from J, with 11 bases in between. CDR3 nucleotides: TGCGCCAGCAGCTTCTCAACCAGGGACACTGAAGCTTTCTTT. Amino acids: CASSFSTRDTEAFF.

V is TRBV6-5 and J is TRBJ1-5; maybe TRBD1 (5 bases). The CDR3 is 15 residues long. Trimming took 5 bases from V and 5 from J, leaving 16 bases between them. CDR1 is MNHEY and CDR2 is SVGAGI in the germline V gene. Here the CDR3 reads CASSPRVGGHQPQHF. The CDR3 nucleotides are TGTGCCAGCAGTCCGAGGGTCGGGGGACATCAGCCCCAGCATTTT.

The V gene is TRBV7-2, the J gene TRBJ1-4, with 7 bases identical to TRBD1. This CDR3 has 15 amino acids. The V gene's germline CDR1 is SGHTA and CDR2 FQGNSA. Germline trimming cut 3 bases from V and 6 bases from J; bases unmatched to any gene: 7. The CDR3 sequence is CASSLRQGGYEKLFF. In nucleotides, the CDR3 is TGTGCCAGCAGCTTGAGGCAGGGGGGCTATGAAAAACTGTTTTTT.

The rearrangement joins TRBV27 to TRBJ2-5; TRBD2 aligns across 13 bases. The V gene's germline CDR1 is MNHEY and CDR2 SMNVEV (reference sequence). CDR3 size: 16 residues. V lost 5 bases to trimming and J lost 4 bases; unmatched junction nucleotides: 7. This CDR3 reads CASSPRRLAGGETQYF. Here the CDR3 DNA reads TGTGCCAGCAGTCCCCGCCGACTAGCGGGAGGAGAGACCCAGTACTTC.

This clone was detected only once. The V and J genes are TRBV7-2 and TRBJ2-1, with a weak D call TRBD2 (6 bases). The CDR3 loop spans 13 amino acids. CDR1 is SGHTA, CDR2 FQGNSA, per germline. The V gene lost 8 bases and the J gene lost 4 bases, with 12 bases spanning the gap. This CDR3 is CASGGNRYNEQFF. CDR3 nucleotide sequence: TGTGCCAGCGGGGGGAATAGGTACAATGAGCAGTTCTTC.

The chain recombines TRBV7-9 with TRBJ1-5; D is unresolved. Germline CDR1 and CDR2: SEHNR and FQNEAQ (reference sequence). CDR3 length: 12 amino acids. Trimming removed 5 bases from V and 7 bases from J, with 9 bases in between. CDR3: CASSKGGQPQHF. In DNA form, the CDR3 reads TGTGCCAGCAGCAAAGGAGGGCAGCCCCAGCATTTT.

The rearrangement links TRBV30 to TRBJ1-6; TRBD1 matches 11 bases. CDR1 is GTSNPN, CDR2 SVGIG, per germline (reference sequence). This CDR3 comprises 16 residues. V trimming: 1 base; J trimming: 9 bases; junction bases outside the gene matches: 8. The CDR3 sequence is CAWSGGTGGGGSPLHF. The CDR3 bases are TGTGCCTGGAGTGGCGGGACAGGGGGAGGAGGTTCACCCCTCCACTTT.

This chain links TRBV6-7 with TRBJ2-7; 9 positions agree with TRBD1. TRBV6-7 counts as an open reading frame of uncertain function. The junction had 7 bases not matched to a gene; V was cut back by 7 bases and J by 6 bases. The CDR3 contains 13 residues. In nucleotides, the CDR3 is TGTGCCAGCACCCGGGACAGGGAAACCGAGCAGTACTTC. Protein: CASTRDRETEQYF.

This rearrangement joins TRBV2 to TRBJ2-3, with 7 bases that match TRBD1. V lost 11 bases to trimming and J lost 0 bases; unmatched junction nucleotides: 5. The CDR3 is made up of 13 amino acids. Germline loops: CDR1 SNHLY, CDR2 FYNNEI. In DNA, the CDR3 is TGTGCCGGTAAGGACAGGAGCACAGATACGCAGTATTTT. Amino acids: CAGKDRSTDTQYF.

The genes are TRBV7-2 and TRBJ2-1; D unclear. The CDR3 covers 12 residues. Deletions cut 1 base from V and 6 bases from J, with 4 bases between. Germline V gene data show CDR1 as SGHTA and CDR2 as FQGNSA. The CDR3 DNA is TGTGCCAGCAGCTTAGAACTCAATGAGCAGTTCTTC. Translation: CASSLELNEQFF.

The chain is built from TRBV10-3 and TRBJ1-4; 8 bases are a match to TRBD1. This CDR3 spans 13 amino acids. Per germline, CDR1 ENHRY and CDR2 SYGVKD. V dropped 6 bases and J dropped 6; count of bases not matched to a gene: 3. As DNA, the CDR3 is TGTGCCATCAGGGAGACAGGGGATGAAAAACTGTTTTTT. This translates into CAIRETGDEKLFF.

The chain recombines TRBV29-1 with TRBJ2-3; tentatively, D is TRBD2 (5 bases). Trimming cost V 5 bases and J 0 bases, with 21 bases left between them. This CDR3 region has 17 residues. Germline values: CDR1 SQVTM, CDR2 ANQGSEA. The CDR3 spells CSVIGGERRRSTDTQYF. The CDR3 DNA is TGCAGCGTTATCGGAGGAGAGAGACGTAGAAGCACAGATACGCAGTATTTT.

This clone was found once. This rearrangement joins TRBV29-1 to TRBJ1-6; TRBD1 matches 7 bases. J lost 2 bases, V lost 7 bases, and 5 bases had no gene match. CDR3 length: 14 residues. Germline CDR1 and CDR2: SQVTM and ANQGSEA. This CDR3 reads CSARQGPYNSPLHF. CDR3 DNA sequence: TGCAGCGCCCGACAGGGTCCCTATAATTCACCCCTCCACTTT.

CDR3 protein: CASSGTETQYF. In DNA, the CDR3 is TGTGCCAGCAGTGGCACGGAGACCCAGTACTTC. This chain connects TRBV6-5 to TRBJ2-5; no clear D. This CDR3 has 11 residues. V shed 5 bases and J shed 5 bases, with 6 bases lying between them. Germline V gives CDR1 MNHEY, CDR2 SVGAGI.

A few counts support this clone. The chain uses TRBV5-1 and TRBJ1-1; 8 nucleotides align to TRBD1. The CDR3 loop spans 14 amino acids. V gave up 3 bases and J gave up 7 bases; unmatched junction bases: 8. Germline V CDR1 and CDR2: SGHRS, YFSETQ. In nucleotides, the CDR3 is TGCGCCAGCAGCTCTGGACAGGGAGGATATGAAGCTTTCTTT. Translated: CASSSGQGGYEAFF.